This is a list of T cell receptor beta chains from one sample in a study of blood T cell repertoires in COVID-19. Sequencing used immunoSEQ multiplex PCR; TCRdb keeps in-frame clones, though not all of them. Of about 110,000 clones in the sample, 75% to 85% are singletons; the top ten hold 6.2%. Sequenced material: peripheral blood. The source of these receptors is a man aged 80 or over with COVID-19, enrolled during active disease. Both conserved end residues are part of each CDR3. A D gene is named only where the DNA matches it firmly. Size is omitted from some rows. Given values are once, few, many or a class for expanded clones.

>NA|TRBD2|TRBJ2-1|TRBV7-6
TGTGCCAGCAGCTTAGAAACTAGCGGGAGTCGATACAATGAGCAGTTCTTC
CASSLETSGSRYNEQFF
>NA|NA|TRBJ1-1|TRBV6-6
TGTGCCAGCAGCCGGGGAGCAGAAGAAGCTTTCTTT
CASSRGAEEAFF
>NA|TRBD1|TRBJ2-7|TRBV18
TGTGCCAGCTCACCCGGACAGGAATTACAGCAGTACTTC
CASSPGQELQQYF
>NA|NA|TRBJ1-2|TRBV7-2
TGTGCCAGCAGGACGCCCCGAGACGGGAACTATGGCTACACCTTC
CASRTPRDGNYGYTF
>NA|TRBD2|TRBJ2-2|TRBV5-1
TGCGCCAGCAACCCAGCTAGCGGAGAAACCGGGGAGCTGTTTTTT
CASNPASGETGELFF
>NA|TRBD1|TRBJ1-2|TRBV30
TGTGCCTGGAGATCGACAGGGGCTAATGGCTACACCTTC
CAWRSTGANGYTF
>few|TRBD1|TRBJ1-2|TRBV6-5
TGTGCCAGCATCCTGGACAGGGGGTATGACTACACCTTC
CASILDRGYDYTF
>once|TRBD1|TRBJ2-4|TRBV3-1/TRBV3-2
TGTGCCAGCAGCCCGCGACAGGGCGAGATGCACTTC
CASSPRQGEMHF
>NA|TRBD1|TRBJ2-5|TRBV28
TGTGCCAGCACCAGAGGGACAGGGTTTAAAGAGACCCAGTACTTC
CASTRGTGFKETQYF
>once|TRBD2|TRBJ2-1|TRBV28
TGTGCCAGCAGTCGACTAGCGGGGTCCCCTAGGAATGAGCAGTTCTTC
CASSRLAGSPRNEQFF
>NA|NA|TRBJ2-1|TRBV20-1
TGCAGTGCTAGTGCTAATTTCTTCGGCGGGGACTACAATGAGCAGTTCTTC
CSASANFFGGDYNEQFF
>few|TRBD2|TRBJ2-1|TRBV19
TGTGCCAGTAGTCTAGCGGTTGAGCAGTTCTTC
CASSLAVEQFF
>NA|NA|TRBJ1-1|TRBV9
TGTGCCAGCAGCGTAGGAGACAGACTGAACACTGAAGCTTTCTTT
CASSVGDRLNTEAFF
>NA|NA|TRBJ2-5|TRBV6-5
TGTGCCAGCAAACCGACAGGAGAGTACCAAGAGACCCAGTACTTC
CASKPTGEYQETQYF
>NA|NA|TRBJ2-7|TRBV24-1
TGTGCCACCATTACCCGACAGGCTAGACGCCCCTACGAGCAGTACTTC
CATITRQARRPYEQYF
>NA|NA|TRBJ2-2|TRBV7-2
TGTGCCAGCAGCTTATATGACTCCGCGAACACCGGGGAGCTGTTTTTT
CASSLYDSANTGELFF
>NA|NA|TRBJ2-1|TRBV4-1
TGCGCCAGCAGCCAAGATAACAGCCCGACCTACAATGAGCAGTTCTTC
CASSQDNSPTYNEQFF
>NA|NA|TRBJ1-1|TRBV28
TGTGCCAGCACCCCAGGCGGGCACAACGCGAACACTGAAGCTTTCTTT
CASTPGGHNANTEAFF
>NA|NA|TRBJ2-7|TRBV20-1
TGCAGTGCAGAACCTATGTACGAGCAGTACTTC
CSAEPMYEQYF
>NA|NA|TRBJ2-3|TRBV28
TGTGCCAGCAGTTTATCAGGGATCCCAGATACGCAGTATTTT
CASSLSGIPDTQYF
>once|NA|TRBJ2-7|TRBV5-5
TGTGCCAGCAGCTTTACAGCGGGTTCCTACGAGCAGTACTTC
CASSFTAGSYEQYF
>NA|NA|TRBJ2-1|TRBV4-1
TGCGCCAGCAGCCAATATTATGGACAGCACAATGAGCAGTTCTTC
CASSQYYGQHNEQFF
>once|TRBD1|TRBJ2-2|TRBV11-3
TGTGCCAGCAGGCCCGGACAGGGGAACACCGGGGAGCTGTTTTTT
CASRPGQGNTGELFF
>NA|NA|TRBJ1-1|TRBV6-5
TGTGCCAGCACCCCCGAGCGGGGGGGTGGCACTGAAGCTTTCTTT
CASTPERGGGTEAFF
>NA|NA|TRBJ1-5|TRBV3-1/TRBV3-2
TGTGCCAGCAGCCGGGGTGGGGGGTATAGCAATCAGCCCCAGCATTTT
CASSRGGGYSNQPQHF
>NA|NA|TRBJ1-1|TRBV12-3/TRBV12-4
TGTGCCAGCAGTCCTCAGGAGAACACTGAAGCTTTCTTT
CASSPQENTEAFF
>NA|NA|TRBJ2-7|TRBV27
TGTGCCAGCACCGAGGGCCAGGGGACCTACGAGCAGTACTTC
CASTEGQGTYEQYF
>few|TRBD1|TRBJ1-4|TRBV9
TGTGCCAGCAGCCCCTCCGGGACAGCTAATGAAAAACTGTTTTTT
CASSPSGTANEKLFF
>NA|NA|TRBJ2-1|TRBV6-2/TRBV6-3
TGTGCCAGCAGTTACTCGCTAACGGATACGCAGGAGTTCTTC
CASSYSLTDTQEFF
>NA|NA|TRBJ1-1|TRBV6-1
TGTGCCAGCAGTGAACCGTTACCCCTAGAAGCTTTCTTT
CASSEPLPLEAFF
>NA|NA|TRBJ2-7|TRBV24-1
TGTGCCACCAGTGATTATCGCAGCTACGAGCAGTACTTC
CATSDYRSYEQYF
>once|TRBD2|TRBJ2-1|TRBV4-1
TGCGCCAGCAGCCAAGGATCTAGCGGGAGGGCCTACAATGAGCAGTTCTTC
CASSQGSSGRAYNEQFF
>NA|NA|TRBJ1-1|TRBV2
TGTGCCAGCAGTGGGAGGAACAGGGAGAACACTGAAGCTTTCTTT
CASSGRNRENTEAFF